A selection of T cell receptor beta chains follows, all from one sample in a study of response to subunit inactivated influenza vaccine. A single record per CDR3 protein comes from TCRdb applying MiXCR to the RT-PCR reads. The sample has a few hundred thousand distinct CDR3 sequences, roughly 15% seen once. The sequenced sample was PBMCs from blood, obtained 12 days after vaccination. These receptors were taken from a man in his forties or fifties who received an inactivated influenza vaccine. The conserved cysteine and the conserved F or W are not part of the CDR3 here.

V gene	CDR3 protein
TRBV6-2/TRBV6-3	ASSYPRGQGTDTQY
TRBV7-8	ASSLSGDRNYGYT
TRBV20-1	SARGVGNEKLF
TRBV7-2	ASCPGQGFHEQF
TRBV29-1	SVEGGGVGETQY
TRBV6-1	ASSRGTNTGELF
TRBV4-2	ASSQVETLGTEAF
TRBV28	ASIRQGYNSPLH
TRBV6-1	ASSRTRTGENTEAF
TRBV6-2/TRBV6-3	ASTPGTSGSYNEQF
TRBV2	ASSEGGGLTSYEQY
TRBV29-1	SGRRTGDEQF
TRBV5-1	ASSSPWTGRGEQY
TRBV7-9	ASSFSGGSPPYEQY
TRBV12-3/TRBV12-4	ASSLGGGPISYEQY
TRBV20-1	SARDTHTAGYEQY
TRBV5-1	ASSLAGTGGFLNTEAF
TRBV10-3	AISAGQDNEQY
TRBV20-1	SASQPSTEAF
TRBV4-2	ARAGTGVTPVSNEQF
TRBV28	AALSRDSTYEQY
TRBV28	ASSSPSSGNSPLH
TRBV12-3/TRBV12-4	ASSSGGYYGYT
TRBV21-1	ASSKRRPGTDTQY
TRBV7-6	ASSSDSQETQY
TRBV19	ASSPPVQAANSPLH
TRBV10-3	AISGTSGGNEQF
TRBV18	ASSPPSATPDTQY
TRBV12-2	AILTGGEEGQPQH
TRBV6-2/TRBV6-3	ASSTPGHLNNEQF
TRBV29-1	SVERTQNTEAF
TRBV7-9	ASSLVDTTEAF
TRBV20-1	SAVEHGSGYEQY
TRBV11-2	ASSHPGQGAFYEQY
TRBV5-6	ASSFVGGGNSEQY
TRBV20-1	SARDPLAGDEQY
TRBV4-2	ASSPSGESSYNEQF
TRBV6-5	ASSYMTGPSYNSPLH
TRBV10-3	AISDHPSGSTDTQY
TRBV6-2/TRBV6-3	ASRSSGRRNEQF